The entry below describes one T cell receptor (beta chain). The sample holds many counts of this clonotype. No per-base quality is available; no much larger clone lies one base away. Sequencing relied on an Illumina NovaSeq 6000. TCR cDNA was made using 5'RACE template switching, a step that added a universal primer site and unique molecular identifiers. cDNA synthesis was primed from both the TCR alpha and TCR beta constant segments. Library amplification used two PCR steps, and the second PCR step added sample barcodes and sequencing adapters. Sequencing of libraries was performed on Illumina HiSeq 2500 (2x100 bp) or NovaSeq (2x150 bp). The authors' analysis ran thus. Demultiplexing of reads and collapsing into UMI consensus sequences were performed with MIGEC, and V(D)J alignment was carried out with MiXCR. Vaccine-responding clonotypes were identified with edgeR using replicate PBMC samples, with FDR below 0.01 and a log2 fold change above 5 up to day 15 being required. Each bulk clonotype was labeled CD4 or CD8 based on which sequenced repertoire, CD4 or CD8, contained the clonotype at higher abundance. To estimate the distribution of each clone across memory phenotypes, clonotype frequencies in memory subsets were weighted by FACS-sorted cell numbers. TCRdb trimmed public reads at Q25 via fastp, called clones via MiXCR and kept in-frame beta chains. Records with the same CDR3 protein are collapsed into one entry carrying the most frequent genes and DNA. The V and J calls were not made by the authors but by TCRdb's processing. The sample table holds about 58,000 distinct CDR3 sequences, of which 4.5% to 6% were seen once. The ten largest clones take up roughly 30% of the sample.

The treatment or condition label, as the study defines it: live attenuated yellow fever vaccine strain. A standard Ficoll-Paque protocol was used to isolate PBMCs from peripheral blood. For sorted memory subsets, RNA extraction was done with the RNeasy Micro Kit. The source of the sample is a study of T cells after yellow fever vaccination (dated by TCRdb to 2018 to 2020). Context from the whole study: Using CD3, CD45RA, CCR7 and CD95 staining, memory subsets (EM, EMRA, CM and Tscm) were sorted on a BD FACS Aria III. Libraries from fractions with low cell numbers were prepared with the SMART-Seq v4 Ultra Low Input RNA kit. To track T-cell clones before and after primary and booster YFV17D yellow fever vaccination, bulk TCR alpha and beta repertoires were sequenced longitudinally. Two healthy male donors, one aged 18 to 30 and one aged 30 to 40 years, made up the cohort. Blood was drawn at multiple timepoints before and after primary and secondary immunization, with bulk PBMC replicates and cell subsets isolated. Memory subsets were sorted on days 0, 15 and 45 and at 18 months after primary vaccination, and on days 0, 15 and 45 after the 30-year booster.

The investigation overall reported the following: A small share of clonotypes occurred in both CD4 and CD8 compartments, likely arising from convergent recombination. Only two donors were included in the study, so the extent to which the findings can be generalized is limited. FACS-sorted repertoires could contain abundant contaminating clonotypes from the bulk population, so computational filtering was required. The secondary T-cell response was found to be weaker but faster than the primary response, with a peak reached on day 5 rather than on day 15. In the sorted memory subsets on day 0, nearly all vaccine-responding clonotypes were below the level of detection. Most clones expanded after primary vaccination (about 96% of CD4 and 88% of CD8) were re-detected after the booster, suggesting that broad memory maintenance occurred.

The material was PBMCs, either bulk or a sorted T-cell subset (CD4+, CD8+, memory, or dextramer-sorted; not recorded which), obtained on the day of the yellow fever booster vaccination. This TCR was recovered from a man aged 18 to 29 who received the YFV17D yellow fever vaccine.

The DNA is as follows: TGCGCCAGCAGCCAAGACCAGGTGGAGTCCGCTAACTATGGCTACACCTTC. This yields the protein CASSQDQVESANYGYTF. This receptor chain uses TRBV4-3 and TRBJ1-2; the D gene identity is not certain. Based on the germline V gene, the CDR1 and CDR2 sequences are LGHNA and YSLEER. The CDR3 numbers 17 residues from cysteine through phenylalanine. The only DNA kept is the CDR3, 51 bases in frame from the first base. The trim is 0 bases for V and 0 bases for J, with a gap of 14 bases between the germline ends.